This T cell receptor (beta chain) was obtained from a study of T-cell reconstitution after alpha-beta-depleted transplantation in children. Broader study findings: Certain patients had high TCRbeta diversity at day 60, and it came from recipient T cells and thymic progenitors that survived. Newly generated T cells supplied most T-cell counts and diversity one year post-transplant. Several hundred expanded graft clones reportedly gave rise to the alpha-beta T cells present about two months after transplant.

The TCRbeta library incorporated unique molecular identifiers. TCRdb called the PCR reads again in MiXCR, with one record for every CDR3 protein. This table holds a few hundred thousand distinct CDR3 sequences, 15% to 20% found once. On this clonotype itself: Antigen: not known.

The CDR3 covers 16 residues. The V gene end was trimmed by 2 bases and the J gene end by 0 bases; junction bases not matched to a gene: 9. Looked up from germline, CDR1 is DFQATT and CDR2 is SNEGSKA (reference sequence). The rearrangement links TRBV20-1 to TRBJ2-7; TRBD2 matches at 8 bases. The receptor was derived from a boy under two years old who had a stem cell transplant for Wiskott-Aldrich syndrome, so the T cells may come from the graft donor. Sequenced material: PBMCs, mostly from graft donor cells, taken 360 days after TCRalphabeta/CD19-depleted stem cell transplant. CDR3 sequence (DNA): TGCAGTGCTAGATGGTTTTCGGGGGGGACCTCCTACGAGCAGTACTTC. This codes for CSARWFSGGTSYEQYF.